These 11 T cell receptor beta chains were sequenced from one sample in a study of blood T cell repertoires in COVID-19. Measured with immunoSEQ multiplex PCR; TCRdb has only the in-frame clones, and not every one. The data contain approximately 150,000 clones, roughly 89% of them singletons. Input material: peripheral blood. These receptors came from a human donor in a cohort sampled during active COVID-19.

The chain joins TRBV6-5 to TRBJ2-7, with D perhaps matching TRBD2 (5 bases). Trimming shortened V by 6 bases and J by 6 bases, and 12 bases separated the two germline ends. CDR3 size: 12 residues. Germline V lookup: CDR1 MNHEY, CDR2 SVGAGI. CDR3 nucleotides: TGTGCCAGCAGCCTCGGGGAGAGCGAGCAGTACTTC. This sequence encodes CASSLGESEQYF.

The chain joins TRBV9 to TRBJ2-7; TRBD2 matches at 8 bases. Germline values: CDR1 SGDLS, CDR2 YYNGEE. The CDR3 is 14 amino acids. The ends lost 4 bases at V and 7 bases at J; junction bases unmatched: 10. The CDR3 DNA is TGTGCCAGCAGCACCGGACTAGCCCTCTGGGAGCAGTACTTC. Its protein product is CASSTGLALWEQYF.

V is TRBV27 and J is TRBJ2-3, with D tentatively TRBD2 (6 bases). V dropped 3 bases and J dropped 3 bases, with 10 bases sitting between them. This CDR3 is built from 14 residues. Germline CDR1 and CDR2: MNHEY and SMNVEV (reference sequence). The CDR3 loop reads CASSFRDFTDTQYF. CDR3 bases: TGTGCCAGCAGTTTCCGGGACTTTACAGATACGCAGTATTTT.

The V call is TRBV9, the J call TRBJ1-2; D uncertain. V lost 0 bases and J lost 5, with 11 bases in between. Germline CDR1 and CDR2: SGDLS and YYNGEE. CDR3 length equals 14 residues. The CDR3 protein is CASSVDTASYGYTF. CDR3 DNA sequence: TGTGCCAGCAGCGTAGATACAGCTTCATATGGCTACACCTTC.

This clone has more than one count but fewer than ten. The chain carries TRBV7-9 and TRBJ2-7; D is possibly TRBD1 (5 bases). This CDR3 region has 14 residues. V shed 5 bases and J shed 2 bases, with 13 bases lying between them. Germline V gene lookup returns CDR1 SEHNR and CDR2 FQNEAQ (reference sequence). The DNA of the CDR3 is TGTGCCAGCAGCCCCCCTGGGGCAGCCTACGAGCAGTACTTC. Amino acid sequence: CASSPPGAAYEQYF. Together with reference TRBV7-9 and TRBJ2-7, the CDR3 gives the full variable domain: DTGVSQNPRHKITKRGQNVTFRCDPISEHNRLYWYRQTLGQGPEFLTYFQNEAQLEKSRLLSDRFSAERPKGSFSTLEIQRTEQGDSAMYLCASSPPGAAYEQYFGPGTRLTVT.

This chain links TRBV18 with TRBJ1-1; the D gene is possibly TRBD1 (5 bases). Germline V CDR1 and CDR2: KGHSH, LQKENI. This CDR3 spans 15 amino acids. V lost 0 bases and J lost 5, with 13 bases in between. Here the CDR3 reads CASSPPIRQRTEAFF. CDR3 DNA sequence: TGTGCCAGCTCACCACCGATACGACAGAGGACTGAAGCTTTCTTT. The full variable domain, its missing parts supplied by reference TRBV18 and TRBJ1-1, is NAGVMQNPRHLVRRRGQEARLRCSPMKGHSHVYWYRQLPEEGLKFMVYLQKENIIDESGMPKERFSAEFPKEGPSILRIQQVVRGDSAAYFCASSPPIRQRTEAFFGQGTRLTVV.

V gene TRBV7-9 combines with J gene TRBJ2-7; the D gene is possibly TRBD1 (6 bases). Per germline, CDR1 SEHNR and CDR2 FQNEAQ (reference sequence). The CDR3 contains 11 residues. V was clipped by 7 bases and J by 6 bases, with 10 bases between them. CDR3 amino acids: CASTGAVEQYF. CDR3 sequence (DNA): TGTGCCAGCACAGGGGCCGTCGAGCAGTACTTC.

The chain carries TRBV3-1 (or the pseudogene TRBV3-2) and TRBJ2-3, with D unresolved. This CDR3 spans 13 amino acids. CDR1 and CDR2 (germline): LGHDT, YNNKEL (reference sequence). Trimming stripped 1 base from V and 5 bases from J, with 7 bases between. The CDR3 region has the DNA TGTGCCAGCAGCCAAGGGTGGAGAGATACGCAGTATTTT. It specifies CASSQGWRDTQYF.

This clone has a single count. This chain connects TRBV9 to TRBJ2-5; D remains unclear. CDR1 and CDR2 (germline): SGDLS, YYNGEE. Trimming took 2 bases from V and 5 from J, leaving 4 bases between them. The CDR3 loop spans 11 amino acids. The CDR3: CASSVSETQYF. In nucleotides, the CDR3 is TGTGCCAGCAGCGTTTCTGAGACCCAGTACTTC. The full variable domain, rest sourced from reference TRBV9 and TRBJ2-5, is DSGVTQTPKHLITATGQRVTLRCSPRSGDLSVYWYQQSLDQGLQFLIQYYNGEERAKGNILERFSAQQFPDLHSELNLSSLELGDSALYFCASSVSETQYFGPGTRLLVL.

The chain uses TRBV6-4 and TRBJ2-3, with unresolved D. The CDR3 has 14 amino acids. Deletions cut 3 bases from V and 2 bases from J, with 9 bases between. Germline V gene sequence: CDR1 MRHNA, CDR2 SNTAGT. The CDR3 sequence is CASSEGALTDTQYF. As DNA, the CDR3 is TGTGCCAGCAGTGAAGGAGCTCTCACAGATACGCAGTATTTT.

The rearrangement uses TRBV5-4 and TRBJ1-2; a possible D gene is TRBD1 (6 bases). Germline CDR1 and CDR2: SGHNT and YYREEE (reference sequence). Trimming removed 6 bases from V and 8 bases from J, with 23 bases in between. This CDR3 is 15 amino acids long. The chain's CDR3 is CASNTGGGAGRGYTF. CDR3 nucleotides: TGTGCCAGCAACACCGGCGGGGGGGCAGGGAGAGGCTACACCTTC.